These 29 T cell receptor beta chains originate from one sample sequenced in a study of radiation and T cells in renal cell carcinoma. Time point in this sample: blood 4 weeks post-SBRT, at nephrectomy. This sample's treatment: 15 Gy SBRT to primary tumor, nephrectomy 4 weeks later. Profiling relied on immunoSEQ multiplex PCR, and the TCRdb table lists in-frame clones only, not all of them. In the table there are about 78,000 clones, about 89% of which are singletons. The material sequenced was blood, taken from a patient whose treatment included radiotherapy and nephrectomy. These receptors originate from a woman aged 70-85 years with renal cell carcinoma.

Only a few counts were recorded for this clone. The chain carries TRBV7-2 and TRBJ2-3; D uncertain. V was pared by 5 bases and J by 5 bases, with 11 bases between. Germline-derived CDR1 and CDR2 are SGHTA and FQGNSA. The length of the CDR3 is 13 residues. CDR3 DNA: TGTGCCAGCAGCCGGAGCAGCTTAGATACGCAGTATTTT. Protein: CASSRSSLDTQYF.

This chain joins TRBV6-5 and TRBJ2-7; TRBD1 might be the D (5 bases). Germline values: CDR1 MNHEY, CDR2 SVGAGI. Trimming took 10 bases from V and 3 from J, leaving 13 bases between them. This CDR3 has 12 residues. CDR3: CATRRGIYEQYF. CDR3 sequence (DNA): TGTGCCACACGTAGGGGAATCTACGAGCAGTACTTC.

The gene calls are TRBV5-4 and TRBJ2-3; the D is unclear. The V gene lost 9 bases and the J gene lost 3 bases, with 17 bases spanning the gap. CDR1 is SGHNT, CDR2 YYREEE, per germline (reference sequence). This CDR3 has 14 residues. The CDR3 loop is CATSDTAPTDTQYF. The CDR3 DNA follows: TGTGCCACCTCAGATACTGCGCCTACAGATACGCAGTATTTT.

The chain couples TRBV18 to TRBJ2-5, with 7 bases aligning to TRBD1. CDR1 and CDR2 from the germline V gene are KGHSH and LQKENI. Unmatched junction bases numbered 8, after V lost 8 bases and J lost 5 bases. This CDR3 is 13 amino acids long. The CDR3 region has the DNA TGTGCCAGCCGAACAGGGGCAGGGGAGACCCAGTACTTC. It yields the protein CASRTGAGETQYF.

The genes are TRBV29-1 and TRBJ2-5, with 10 bases matching TRBD1. TRBJ2-7 explains the end of the DNA better; the J call may be wrong. The CDR3 runs 13 residues. Germline assignment: CDR1 SQVTM and CDR2 ANQGSEA. In DNA form, the CDR3 reads TGCAGCGTCGGACAGGGGGTCTCCTACGAGCAGTACTTC. It codes for CSVGQGVSYEQYF.

This chain links TRBV7-8 with TRBJ2-1; D may be TRBD2 (6 bases). Between the trimmed V and J ends, which lost 5 bases and 6 bases, there was a span of 23 bases. The CDR3 runs 17 residues. Germline loops: CDR1 SGHVS, CDR2 FQNEAQ. For the CDR3, the DNA is TGTGCCAGCAGCCGCGCGGGGTGGGACCAAGTTCTCAATGAGCAGTTCTTC. Protein sequence: CASSRAGWDQVLNEQFF.

The chain carries TRBV30 and TRBJ2-4; the D is unclear. V lost 7 bases and J 9 bases, leaving 7 bases between the germline ends. The CDR3 contains 9 residues. CDR1 is GTSNPN, CDR2 SVGIG, per germline (reference sequence). CDR3 in DNA: TGTGCCTCGATCGGCATTCAGTACTTC. Its translation is CASIGIQYF.

V gene TRBV29-1 combines with J gene TRBJ1-4; a weak D match, TRBD1 (5 bases). This CDR3 has 13 residues. Germline V gene lookup returns CDR1 SQVTM and CDR2 ANQGSEA. Trimming stripped 2 bases from V and 13 bases from J, with 17 bases between. The CDR3 spells CSVEISGGTALFF. The DNA of the CDR3 is TGCAGCGTTGAAATTTCGGGGGGAACAGCACTGTTTTTT.

The CDR3 coding sequence is TGTGCCAGCAGCCCCGTGACAGGACCTCTTAGCACAGATACGCAGTATTTT. Translation: CASSPVTGPLSTDTQYF. This rearrangement joins TRBV5-6 to TRBJ2-3; D might be TRBD1 (6 bases). The CDR3 extends over 17 amino acids. Germline assignment: CDR1 SGHDT and CDR2 YYEEEE. Trimming left V 4 bases short and J 0 bases short, with 18 bases between.

The J gene is TRBJ1-5, the V gene TRBV10-3; tentative D call: TRBD1 (5 bases). The V gene lost 4 bases and the J gene lost 4 bases, with 17 bases spanning the gap. Per the germline V gene, CDR1 is ENHRY and CDR2 is SYGVKD. This CDR3 spans 16 amino acids. DNA of the CDR3: TGTGCCATCAGTGGAGGCGGCGGGACGGGAAATCAGCCCCAGCATTTT. Encoded protein: CAISGGGGTGNQPQHF.

The chain links TRBV6-1 to TRBJ2-4, with a tentative D call TRBD1 (5 bases). The V gene lost 2 bases and the J gene lost 0 bases, with 8 bases spanning the gap. The V gene's germline CDR1 is MNHNS and CDR2 SASEGT. The CDR3 runs to 15 residues. CDR3 amino acids: CASSESGSAKNIQYF. For the CDR3, the DNA is TGTGCCAGCAGTGAATCAGGGTCAGCCAAAAACATTCAGTACTTC.

A few counts support this clone. The rearrangement links TRBV2 to TRBJ1-1; 9 bases map to TRBD1. V dropped 10 bases and J dropped 4; count of bases not matched to a gene: 4. CDR1 SNHLY and CDR2 FYNNEI come from the germline V gene. The CDR3 extends over 12 amino acids. Here the CDR3 DNA reads TGTGCCACGGGACAGGGAGGCACTGAAGCTTTCTTT. Translated, it gives CATGQGGTEAFF.

This chain uses TRBV16 with TRBJ1-3; no clear D gene. Germline V gives CDR1 KGHSY, CDR2 FQNENV. The length of the CDR3 is 14 residues. Trimming stripped 3 bases from V and 2 bases from J, with 8 bases between. The CDR3: CASSQGTAGNTIYF. As DNA, the CDR3 is TGTGCCAGCAGCCAGGGAACAGCTGGAAACACCATATATTTT.

This clone appeared once. V is TRBV28 and J is TRBJ2-7; unclear D gene. Germline V gene sequence: CDR1 MDHEN, CDR2 SYDVKM. With 6 bases removed from V and 0 bases from J, the gap between germline ends came to 15 bases. This CDR3 contains 15 residues. As DNA, the CDR3 is TGTGCCAGCAGGTTAGGTTTCCAGAGCTCCTACGAGCAGTACTTC. Amino acid sequence: CASRLGFQSSYEQYF.

The J gene is TRBJ1-5, the V gene TRBV11-2, with 10 bases lining up with TRBD1. This CDR3 is built from 15 residues. Germline lookup yields CDR1 SGHAT and CDR2 FQNNGV. The V gene end was trimmed by 5 bases and the J gene end by 2 bases; junction bases not matched to a gene: 3. CDR3 amino acids: CASSPGTGGNQPQHF. The CDR3 region has the DNA TGTGCCAGCAGCCCCGGGACAGGGGGCAATCAGCCCCAGCATTTT.

The V gene is TRBV7-2, the J gene TRBJ2-1, with 8 bases lining up with TRBD2. The CDR3 has 15 residues. Germline loops: CDR1 SGHTA, CDR2 FQGNSA. V was clipped by 5 bases and J by 7 bases; unmatched bases: 10. The CDR3 sequence: CASSLSRGGINEQFF. Written as DNA, the CDR3 is TGTGCCAGCAGCCTCAGCCGGGGGGGAATTAATGAGCAGTTCTTC. The full variable domain, its missing parts supplied by reference TRBV7-2 and TRBJ2-1, is GAGVSQSPSNKVTEKGKDVELRCDPISGHTALYWYRQSLGQGLEFLIYFQGNSAPDKSGLPSDRFSAERTGGSVSTLTIQRTQQEDSAVYLCASSLSRGGINEQFFGPGTRLTVL.

CDR3 sequence (DNA): TGTGCCAGCAGCATCCGGGACAGCTCCTACGAGCAGTACTTC. Residues: CASSIRDSSYEQYF. The chain is built from TRBV7-9 and TRBJ2-7; 7 bases line up with TRBD1. V lost 5 bases, J lost 0 bases, and 4 bases stayed unmatched. CDR3 length: 14 residues. CDR1 and CDR2 from the germline V gene are SEHNR and FQNEAQ (reference sequence). The full variable domain, with the rest looked up from reference TRBV7-9 and TRBJ2-7, is DTGVSQNPRHKITKRGQNVTFRCDPISEHNRLYWYRQTLGQGPEFLTYFQNEAQLEKSRLLSDRFSAERPKGSFSTLEIQRTEQGDSAMYLCASSIRDSSYEQYFGPGTRLTVT.

The chain has TRBV7-8 and TRBJ2-4, with TRBD1 identical over 9 bases. The CDR3 loop spans 14 amino acids. Germline assignment: CDR1 SGHVS and CDR2 FQNEAQ. V was clipped by 3 bases and J by 12 bases; unmatched bases: 9. The CDR3 DNA reads TGTGCCAGCAGCTTTACCCCGGGACAGGGCAATCAGTACTTC. This codes for CASSFTPGQGNQYF.

The chain joins TRBV5-8 to TRBJ1-5; 7 bases line up with TRBD1. This CDR3 has 15 amino acids. J lost 3 bases, V lost 2 bases, and 5 bases had no gene match. Germline V gene sequence: CDR1 SGHTS, CDR2 YDEGEE. The CDR3 coding sequence is TGTGCCAGCAGCTTTGGGGACAGACCCAATCAGCCCCAGCATTTT. Protein sequence: CASSFGDRPNQPQHF.

This chain links TRBV9 with TRBJ2-1, with 9 positions matching TRBD2. This CDR3 has 15 amino acids. The germline gives CDR1 SGDLS, CDR2 YYNGEE. Unmatched junction bases numbered 7, after V lost 4 bases and J lost 5 bases. This CDR3 reads CASSYLGLAHNEQFF. Here the CDR3 DNA reads TGTGCCAGCAGCTACCTGGGACTAGCACACAATGAGCAGTTCTTC.

In this sample, this clone turned up a few times. The J gene is TRBJ1-1, the V gene TRBV7-9; D gene unclear. This CDR3 contains 13 residues. Germline CDR1 is SEHNR and CDR2 is FQNEAQ (reference sequence). Trimming pared 1 base from V and 5 bases from J, leaving 8 bases between. CDR3 amino acids: CASSLDWGTEAFF. DNA of the CDR3: TGTGCCAGCAGCTTAGACTGGGGAACTGAAGCTTTCTTT. The full variable domain, its missing parts supplied by reference TRBV7-9 and TRBJ1-1, is DTGVSQNPRHKITKRGQNVTFRCDPISEHNRLYWYRQTLGQGPEFLTYFQNEAQLEKSRLLSDRFSAERPKGSFSTLEIQRTEQGDSAMYLCASSLDWGTEAFFGQGTRLTVV.

There are a few counts of this clone. The chain joins TRBV7-9 to TRBJ1-4, with D perhaps TRBD1 (6 bases). Trimming shortened V by 5 bases and J by 10 bases, and 17 bases separated the two germline ends. The germline V gene encodes CDR1 SEHNR and CDR2 FQNEAQ (reference sequence). This CDR3 contains 14 residues. This CDR3 is CASSAFKGVGKLFF. The CDR3 DNA reads TGTGCCAGCAGCGCATTCAAGGGGGTGGGAAAACTGTTTTTT.

The V call is TRBV27, the J call TRBJ2-2; 9 bases map to TRBD2. V lost 2 bases and J lost 5; bases outside the gene matches: 9. The V gene's germline CDR1 is MNHEY and CDR2 SMNVEV (reference sequence). The CDR3 length is 17 residues. For the CDR3, the DNA is TGTGCCAGCAGTTTAAGAGGGGGCGGGGGGGCGACCGGGGAGCTGTTTTTT. This translates into CASSLRGGGGATGELFF.

The chain is built from TRBV25-1 and TRBJ1-1, with 8 positions matching TRBD1. The length of the CDR3 is 14 residues. Trimming cost V 5 bases and J 1 base; bases outside gene matches: 3. The germline CDR1 and CDR2 sequences are MGHDK and SYGVNS. This CDR3 is CASSHRGKNTEAFF. The CDR3 nucleotides are TGTGCCAGCAGTCACAGGGGGAAGAACACTGAAGCTTTCTTT. The full variable domain, completed using reference TRBV25-1 and TRBJ1-1, is EADIYQTPRYLVIGTGKKITLECSQTMGHDKMYWYQQDPGMELHLIHYSYGVNSTEKGDLSSESTVSRIRTEHFPLTLESARPSHTSQYLCASSHRGKNTEAFFGQGTRLTVV.

The V and J genes are TRBV11-3 and TRBJ2-7, with 12 bases fitting TRBD2. J gave up 5 bases and V 4 bases, and 3 bases lay outside the gene matches. Per germline, CDR1 SGHNT and CDR2 YENEEA. This CDR3 is 14 amino acids long. The CDR3 is CASSSRTSGDEQYF. For the CDR3, the DNA is TGTGCCAGCAGCTCCCGGACTAGCGGGGACGAGCAGTACTTC. The full variable domain, its missing parts supplied by reference TRBV11-3 and TRBJ2-7, is EAGVVQSPRYKIIEKKQPVAFWCNPISGHNTLYWYLQNLGQGPELLIRYENEEAVDDSQLPKDRFSAERLKGVDSTLKIQPAELGDSAVYLCASSSRTSGDEQYFGPGTRLTVT.

The chain recombines TRBV27 with TRBJ1-1; 10 nucleotides line up with TRBD1. V trimming: 7 bases; J trimming: 5 bases; junction bases outside the gene matches: 7. Germline CDR1 MNHEY, CDR2 SMNVEV (reference sequence). The CDR3 has 14 residues. CDR3 region: CASTPGTGETEAFF. The CDR3 nucleotides read TGTGCCAGCACCCCAGGGACAGGGGAGACTGAAGCTTTCTTT.

This rearrangement joins TRBV19 to TRBJ1-1; 8 bases match TRBD1. This CDR3 contains 16 residues. J lost 1 base, V lost 6 bases, and 10 bases had no gene match. Germline assignment: CDR1 LNHDA and CDR2 SQIVND (reference sequence). CDR3 sequence (DNA): TGTGCCAGTAGGACACGTGGGACAGGACGGAACACTGAAGCTTTCTTT. Protein product: CASRTRGTGRNTEAFF.

The chain employs TRBV2 and TRBJ2-5, with 7 bases that match TRBD1. There are 14 residues in the CDR3. Losses at the gene ends were 6 bases for V and 2 bases for J; bases not matched to a gene: 6. Germline V gives CDR1 SNHLY, CDR2 FYNNEI. In DNA form, the CDR3 reads TGTGCCAGCAGGCCTTACAGGGGTCAAGAGACCCAGTACTTC. As protein: CASRPYRGQETQYF.

The chain employs TRBV7-2 and TRBJ2-5; 9 bases map to TRBD2. The CDR3 is made up of 15 amino acids. V gave up 5 bases and J gave up 1 base; unmatched junction bases: 5. Germline CDR1 SGHTA, CDR2 FQGNSA. This CDR3 is CASSKGLALQETQYF. Here the CDR3 DNA reads TGTGCCAGCAGCAAGGGACTAGCCCTCCAAGAGACCCAGTACTTC.